Given below is one TCR beta chain in context. Measured with immunoSEQ multiplex PCR; TCRdb has only the in-frame clones, and not every one. The table has about 220,000 clones, roughly 90% seen once. Germline CDR1 SGHTA, CDR2 FQGNSA. With 1 base removed from V and 2 bases from J, the gap between germline ends came to 10 bases. The CDR3 has 15 residues. This entry comes from a study of blood T cell repertoires in COVID-19. The chain joins TRBV7-2 to TRBJ2-3; the D is unclear. Sequenced: peripheral blood. This receptor was identified in a man aged 40-49 years with active or convalescent COVID-19. For the CDR3, the DNA is TGTGCCAGCAGCTTAGTGGGCAGCTACACAGATACGCAGTATTTT. Encoded protein: CASSLVGSYTDTQYF.